This T cell receptor (beta chain) was identified during a study of response to subunit inactivated influenza vaccine. Study-level results: The study's authors posited that every seasonal influenza vaccination enlists few new T cells.

CDR3 length equals 14 residues. V was trimmed by 6 bases and J by 3 bases, leaving 13 bases between them. Only a few counts were recorded for this clonotype. The antigen is undetermined. MiXCR, applied by TCRdb to the RT-PCR reads, yields one record per CDR3 protein. The sample has under 950,000 distinct CDR3 sequences; approximately 21% are singletons. The V call is TRBV12-3 or TRBV12-4, the J call TRBJ2-3; D is perhaps TRBD2 (5 bases). This specimen consisted of PBMCs from blood, obtained less than 6 days after vaccination. This clonotype was obtained from a man between 50 and 59 years old who received an inactivated influenza vaccine. Here the CDR3 reads CASSDELVTDTQYF. Here the CDR3 DNA reads TGTGCCAGCAGCGACGAACTAGTAACAGATACGCAGTATTTT.